What follows are 9 T cell receptor beta chains derived from one specimen sequenced in a study of T-cell reconstitution after alpha-beta-depleted transplantation in children. During its preparation, the TCRbeta library received unique molecular identifiers. TCRdb reprocessed the PCR reads via MiXCR and lists one record per CDR3 protein. Of more than 25,000 distinct CDR3 sequences listed, roughly 5.7% are singletons. The sequencing used PBMCs, mostly from graft donor cells, collected 180 days after TCRalphabeta/CD19-depleted stem cell transplant. Receptors originate from a male patient between 5 and 17 years old who had a stem cell transplant for acute myeloid leukemia, so the T cells may come from the graft donor.

This clonotype has at least ten counts. The chain joins TRBV19 to TRBJ1-5; D is possibly TRBD1 (6 bases). Trimming stripped 8 bases from V and 1 base from J, with 18 bases between. Germline CDR1 LNHDA, CDR2 SQIVND (reference sequence). CDR3 length equals 16 residues. In DNA, the CDR3 is TGTGCCAGTTGCCGCGGGGGCCCGTCAAGCAATCAGCCCCAGCATTTT. Protein sequence: CASCRGGPSSNQPQHF.

This sequence joins TRBV5-4 and TRBJ2-3, with D tentatively TRBD2 (6 bases). The germline gives CDR1 SGHNT, CDR2 YYREEE (reference sequence). This CDR3 contains 13 residues. V shed 7 bases and J shed 1 base, with 10 bases lying between them. The chain's CDR3 is CASGTGGTDTQYF. As DNA, the CDR3 is TGTGCCAGCGGGACTGGGGGCACAGATACGCAGTATTTT.

By share, this clonotype ranks as medium-sized (0.01 to 0.1%). V gene TRBV5-1 combines with J gene TRBJ2-1; weak D call: TRBD1 (6 bases). Germline values: CDR1 SGHRS, CDR2 YFSETQ. V gave up 1 base and J gave up 3 bases, with 11 bases separating them. The CDR3 has 15 residues. The CDR3 loop reads CASSLMTGGYNEQFF. The CDR3 nucleotides are TGCGCCAGCAGCTTGATGACAGGAGGCTACAATGAGCAGTTCTTC. Variable domain in full (rest from reference TRBV5-1 and TRBJ2-1): KAGVTQTPRYLIKTRGQQVTLSCSPISGHRSVSWYQQTPGQGLQFLFEYFSETQRNKGNFPGRFSGRQFSNSRSEMNVSTLELGDSALYLCASSLMTGGYNEQFFGPGTRLTVL.

This clonotype was seen many times. The chain recombines TRBV5-1 with TRBJ1-6, with 9 nucleotides matching TRBD1. Per germline, CDR1 SGHRS and CDR2 YFSETQ. This CDR3 region has 17 residues. V dropped 5 bases and J dropped 6; count of bases not matched to a gene: 12. CDR3 amino acids: CASSLTLRDRVNSPLHF. The CDR3 DNA reads as TGCGCCAGCAGTTTGACTTTGCGGGACAGGGTTAATTCACCCCTCCACTTT.

This clonotype came up many times. This chain links TRBV28 with TRBJ1-1; tentatively, D is TRBD1 (5 bases). V was cut by 8 bases and J by 0 bases, with 13 bases left in between. This CDR3 has 14 amino acids. Germline-derived CDR1 and CDR2 are MDHEN and SYDVKM. CDR3 protein: CASPGAGLNTEAFF. CDR3 DNA: TGTGCCAGCCCTGGTGCGGGGCTGAACACTGAAGCTTTCTTT.

This clonotype showed up many times. This CDR3 reads CASSSGGRTEAFF. The CDR3, as DNA: TGTGCCAGCAGTTCAGGAGGGAGGACTGAAGCTTTCTTT. The chain has TRBV12-3 or TRBV12-4 and TRBJ1-1; D uncertain. This CDR3 region has 13 residues. The ends were cut back, 4 bases at V and 5 bases at J, with 11 bases in the middle.

This clonotype appeared many times. The rearrangement joins TRBV29-1 to TRBJ1-2; perhaps TRBD1 as D (6 bases). Trimming removed 7 bases at V and 4 bases at J, with 19 bases between. Germline CDR1 reads SQVTM; CDR2 reads ANQGSEA. This CDR3 spans 14 amino acids. This CDR3 reads CSAQSGESGYGYTF. The CDR3 nucleotides read TGCAGCGCACAGTCAGGGGAATCAGGCTATGGCTACACCTTC.

The chain links TRBV30 to TRBJ1-2; TRBD1 matches at 7 bases. V shed 6 bases and J 0 bases; nucleotides not matched to a gene: 13. There are 16 residues in the CDR3. Germline V gene data show CDR1 as GTSNPN and CDR2 as SVGIG (reference sequence). The CDR3 sequence: CACSAQGGPANYGYTF. CDR3 coding DNA: TGTGCCTGCAGCGCGCAGGGGGGCCCAGCTAACTATGGCTACACCTTC. The full variable domain, in which reference TRBV30 and TRBJ1-2 provide the parts outside the CDR3, is SQTIHQWPATLVQPVGSPLSLECTVEGTSNPNLYWYRQAAGRGLQLLFYSVGIGQISSEVPQNLSASRPQDRQFILSSKKLLLSDSGFYLCACSAQGGPANYGYTFGSGTRLTVV.

In its sample, this clonotype was seen many times. This chain connects TRBV6-2 or TRBV6-3 to TRBJ1-5; 7 bases fit TRBD1. Per germline, CDR1 MNHEY and CDR2 SVGEGT. J gave up 5 bases and V 5 bases, and 21 bases lay outside the gene matches. The CDR3 has 19 amino acids. The CDR3 DNA follows: TGTGCCAGCAGTCCGCGGACAGGCCCCGGTTCGAACTCCGATCAGCCCCAGCATTTT. Its protein is CASSPRTGPGSNSDQPQHF.